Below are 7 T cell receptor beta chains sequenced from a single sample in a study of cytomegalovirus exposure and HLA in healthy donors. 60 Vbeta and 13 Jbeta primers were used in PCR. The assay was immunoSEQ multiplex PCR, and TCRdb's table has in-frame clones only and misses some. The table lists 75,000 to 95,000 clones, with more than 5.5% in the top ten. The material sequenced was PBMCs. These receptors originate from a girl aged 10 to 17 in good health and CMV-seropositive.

The CDR3 bases are TGTGCCAGCAGTGCGGGGGATACGCAGTATTTT. It specifies CASSAGDTQYF. This chain joins TRBV6-1 and TRBJ2-3; perhaps TRBD2 as D (5 bases). V lost 4 bases, J lost 6 bases, and 5 bases lay in between. Germline CDR1 reads MNHNS; CDR2 reads SASEGT. The CDR3 totals 11 residues.

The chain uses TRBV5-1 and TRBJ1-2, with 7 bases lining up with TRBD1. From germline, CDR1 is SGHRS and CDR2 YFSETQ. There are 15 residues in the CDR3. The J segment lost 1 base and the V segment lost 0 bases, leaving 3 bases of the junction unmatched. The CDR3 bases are TGCGCCAGCAGCTTGGGACAGGGTATTAACTATGGCTACACCTTC. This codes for CASSLGQGINYGYTF.

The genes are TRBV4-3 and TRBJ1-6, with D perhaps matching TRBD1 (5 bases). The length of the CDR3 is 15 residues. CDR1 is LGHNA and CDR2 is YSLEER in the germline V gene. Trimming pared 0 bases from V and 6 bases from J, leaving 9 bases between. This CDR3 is CASSQDGQGNSPLHF. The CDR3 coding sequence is TGCGCCAGCAGCCAAGATGGGCAGGGTAATTCACCCCTCCACTTT.

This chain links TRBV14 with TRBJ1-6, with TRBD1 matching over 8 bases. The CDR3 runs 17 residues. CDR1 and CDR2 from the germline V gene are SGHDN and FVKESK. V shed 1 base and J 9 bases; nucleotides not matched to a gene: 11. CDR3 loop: CASSQADRGVRSSPLHF. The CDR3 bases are TGTGCCAGCAGCCAAGCCGACAGGGGCGTTCGTAGTTCACCCCTCCACTTT.

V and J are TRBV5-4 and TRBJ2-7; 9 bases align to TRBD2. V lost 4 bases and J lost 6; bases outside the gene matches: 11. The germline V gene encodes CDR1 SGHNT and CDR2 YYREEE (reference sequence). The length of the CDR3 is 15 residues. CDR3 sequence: CASSLQRGELLEQYF. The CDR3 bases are TGTGCCAGCAGCCTGCAGCGGGGGGAACTGCTCGAGCAGTACTTC.

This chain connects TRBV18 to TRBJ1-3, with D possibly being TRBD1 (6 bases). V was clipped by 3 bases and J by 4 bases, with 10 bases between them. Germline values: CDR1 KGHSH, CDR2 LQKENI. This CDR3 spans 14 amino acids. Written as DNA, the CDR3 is TGTGCCAGCTCACCTTCCAGGGGCGGAAACACCATATATTTT. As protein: CASSPSRGGNTIYF. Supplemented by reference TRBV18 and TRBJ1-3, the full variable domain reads NAGVMQNPRHLVRRRGQEARLRCSPMKGHSHVYWYRQLPEEGLKFMVYLQKENIIDESGMPKERFSAEFPKEGPSILRIQQVVRGDSAAYFCASSPSRGGNTIYFGEGSWLTVV.

The CDR3 DNA reads as TGTGCCAGCAGTGTTATCCGGGACAGTGAAAAACTGTTTTTT. This codes for CASSVIRDSEKLFF. The V gene is TRBV6-1, the J gene TRBJ1-4, with 7 bases fitting TRBD1. CDR1 and CDR2 from the germline V gene are MNHNS and SASEGT. The CDR3 is made up of 14 amino acids. Trimming at V came to 4 bases and at J to 7 bases, leaving 6 bases not matched to a gene.